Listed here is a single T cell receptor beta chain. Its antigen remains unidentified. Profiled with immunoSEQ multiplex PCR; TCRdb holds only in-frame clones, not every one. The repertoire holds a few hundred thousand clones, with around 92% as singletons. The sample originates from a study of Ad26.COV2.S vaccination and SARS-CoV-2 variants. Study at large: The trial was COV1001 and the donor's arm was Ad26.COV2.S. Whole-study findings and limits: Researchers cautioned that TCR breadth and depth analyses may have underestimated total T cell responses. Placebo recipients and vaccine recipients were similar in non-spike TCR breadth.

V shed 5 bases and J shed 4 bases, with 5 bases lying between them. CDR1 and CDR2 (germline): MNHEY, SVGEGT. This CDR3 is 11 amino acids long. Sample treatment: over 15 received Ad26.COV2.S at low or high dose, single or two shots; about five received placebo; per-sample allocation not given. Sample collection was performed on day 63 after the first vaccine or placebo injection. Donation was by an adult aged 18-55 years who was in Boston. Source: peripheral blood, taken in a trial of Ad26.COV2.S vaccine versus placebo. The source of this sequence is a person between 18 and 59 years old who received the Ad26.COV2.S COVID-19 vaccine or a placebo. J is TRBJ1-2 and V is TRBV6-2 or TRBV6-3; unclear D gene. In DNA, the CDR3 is TGTGCCAGCAGTAGCGCCTATGGCTACACCTTC. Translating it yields CASSSAYGYTF.